One sample yielded the 30 T cell receptor beta chains listed below, sequenced in a study of shared clonotypes between healthy human individuals. Naive CD8 cells, CD45RO-negative and positively selected for CCR7, excluded terminally differentiated effector memory CD45RA+ cells. The method was immunoSEQ multiplex PCR; TCRdb's version includes in-frame clones alone and lacks a portion of them. This table has around 1,900,000 clones, around 93% appearing once. The sequencing input was naive CD8+ T cells from PBMCs. These receptors all stem from a young man in good health. Some clones in this sample may be carry-over from other donors' samples.

The J gene is TRBJ1-3, the V gene TRBV7-8; TRBD1 aligns across 7 bases. The length of the CDR3 is 17 residues. CDR1 is SGHVS and CDR2 is FQNEAQ in the germline V gene. V shed 3 bases and J 6 bases; nucleotides not matched to a gene: 14. DNA of the CDR3: TGTGCCAGCAGCTTTTTTGGATACGGACAGGACACAAACACCATATATTTT. Protein sequence: CASSFFGYGQDTNTIYF. The complete variable domain, with remaining parts taken from reference TRBV7-8 and TRBJ1-3, reads GAGVSQSPRYKVAKRGQDVALRCDPISGHVSLFWYQQALGQGPEFLTYFQNEAQLDKSGLPSDRFFAERPEGSVSTLKIQRTQQEDSAVYLCASSFFGYGQDTNTIYFGEGSWLTVV.

The chain recombines TRBV6-6 with TRBJ2-2, with a tentative D call TRBD1 (5 bases). Germline V gene lookup returns CDR1 MNHNY and CDR2 SVGAGI (reference sequence). This CDR3 is built from 14 residues. Trimming pared 7 bases from V and 6 bases from J, leaving 15 bases between. The CDR3 DNA follows: TGTGCCAGCAAGGGGTGGGGAATCTCCGGGGAGCTGTTTTTT. Its protein is CASKGWGISGELFF.

This rearrangement joins TRBV7-2 to TRBJ1-1; D remains unclear. Deletions cut 7 bases from V and 1 base from J, with 16 bases between. Germline CDR1 is SGHTA and CDR2 is FQGNSA. The CDR3 is 15 residues long. The CDR3 region has the DNA TGTGCCAGCAATACAGCCGTATACAGGAACACTGAAGCTTTCTTT. Residues: CASNTAVYRNTEAFF.

The V and J genes are TRBV7-2 and TRBJ1-1; TRBD1 matches at 9 bases. CDR1 SGHTA and CDR2 FQGNSA come from the germline V gene. This CDR3 comprises 14 residues. With V trimmed by 4 bases and J by 7 bases, 7 bases remained unmatched. CDR3 sequence reads: CASSYDRGLVEAFF. Written as DNA, the CDR3 is TGTGCCAGCAGCTACGACAGGGGGTTGGTTGAAGCTTTCTTT.

The V and J genes are TRBV10-3 and TRBJ2-7; 8 bases line up with TRBD1. Germline V gene lookup returns CDR1 ENHRY and CDR2 SYGVKD. V trimming: 7 bases; J trimming: 2 bases; junction bases outside the gene matches: 13. The CDR3 has 16 amino acids. CDR3 amino acids: CAITEQLTGVPYEQYF. Here the CDR3 DNA reads TGTGCCATCACGGAGCAACTGACAGGGGTCCCCTACGAGCAGTACTTC.

This chain joins TRBV29-1 and TRBJ2-1; 7 nucleotides line up with TRBD1. This CDR3 spans 11 amino acids. CDR1 and CDR2 (germline): SQVTM, ANQGSEA. Trimming removed 5 bases from V and 15 bases from J; junction bases left unmatched: 10. Here the CDR3 reads CSVTRQGSWFF. CDR3 DNA sequence: TGCAGCGTTACGCGACAGGGTAGCTGGTTCTTC.

The genes are TRBV2 and TRBJ2-4, with D tentatively TRBD1 (6 bases). Trimming removed 5 bases at V and 0 bases at J, with 14 bases between. The CDR3 length is 16 residues. Germline-derived CDR1 and CDR2 are SNHLY and FYNNEI. As DNA, the CDR3 is TGTGCCAGCAGTTACCGACAGGTCATAGCCAAAAACATTCAGTACTTC. Amino acids: CASSYRQVIAKNIQYF. The full variable domain, completed using reference TRBV2 and TRBJ2-4, is EPEVTQTPSHQVTQMGQEVILRCVPISNHLYFYWYRQILGQKVEFLVSFYNNEISEKSEIFDDQFSVERPDGSNFTLKIRSTKLEDSAMYFCASSYRQVIAKNIQYFGAGTRLSVL.

This chain uses TRBV28 with TRBJ2-4; D unresolved. The germline CDR1 and CDR2 sequences are MDHEN and SYDVKM. The CDR3 runs 15 residues. Trimming pared 1 base from V and 0 bases from J, leaving 7 bases between. CDR3 coding DNA: TGTGCCAGCAGTTTATATGGAGTAGCCAAAAACATTCAGTACTTC. The encoded protein is CASSLYGVAKNIQYF.

J is TRBJ2-1 and V is TRBV19; no clear D. CDR3 length: 14 residues. V dropped 3 bases and J dropped 5 bases, with 11 bases sitting between them. Germline V gene lookup returns CDR1 LNHDA and CDR2 SQIVND (reference sequence). CDR3 loop: CASSIATMDNEQFF. The DNA of the CDR3 is TGTGCCAGTAGTATCGCGACAATGGACAATGAGCAGTTCTTC.

This chain uses TRBV7-2 with TRBJ2-7, with 9 bases lining up with TRBD1. Looked up from germline, CDR1 is SGHTA and CDR2 is FQGNSA. Losses at the gene ends were 3 bases for V and 4 bases for J; bases not matched to a gene: 7. CDR3 length: 15 residues. CDR3 sequence (DNA): TGTGCCAGCAGCTTTGATCACAGGGGGCCGTACGAGCAGTACTTC. It specifies CASSFDHRGPYEQYF.

V is TRBV27 and J is TRBJ1-5; D might be TRBD1 (5 bases). Trimming pared 5 bases from V and 6 bases from J, leaving 20 bases between. Germline V gives CDR1 MNHEY, CDR2 SMNVEV (reference sequence). This CDR3 has 16 amino acids. CDR3 nucleotides: TGTGCCAGCAGTACGAGTTGGGGGGAGGTAGGTCAGCCCCAGCATTTT. Translating it yields CASSTSWGEVGQPQHF.

The chain carries TRBV5-1 and TRBJ2-2, with D maybe TRBD2 (5 bases). The V gene's germline CDR1 is SGHRS and CDR2 YFSETQ. The CDR3 has 13 residues. Trimming removed 4 bases at V and 7 bases at J, with 11 bases between. Here the CDR3 DNA reads TGCGCCAGCAGCCAGACGGGAAACGGGGAGCTGTTTTTT. Protein sequence: CASSQTGNGELFF.

The chain recombines TRBV7-2 with TRBJ2-1; no clear D gene. The CDR3 has 13 amino acids. Per germline, CDR1 SGHTA and CDR2 FQGNSA. Trimming took 4 bases from V and 7 from J, leaving 11 bases between them. The CDR3 protein is CASSSYWGNEQFF. The CDR3, as DNA: TGTGCCAGCAGCTCCTACTGGGGTAATGAGCAGTTCTTC.

This clone was seen a single time. The rearrangement links TRBV25-1 to TRBJ2-3; D is uncertain. There are 13 residues in the CDR3. Germline V gene data show CDR1 as MGHDK and CDR2 as SYGVNS. V was trimmed by 2 bases and J by 2 bases, leaving 5 bases between them. Written as DNA, the CDR3 is TGTGCCAGCAGTGAAGACGTCACAGATACGCAGTATTTT. It encodes CASSEDVTDTQYF.

The chain employs TRBV6-1 and TRBJ2-7; D may be TRBD2 (5 bases). Germline V gene lookup returns CDR1 MNHNS and CDR2 SASEGT. The V end was cut by 6 bases, the J end by 0 bases, with 12 bases between. CDR3 length: 14 residues. The DNA of the CDR3 is TGTGCCAGCAGATCGATAGGACTCTCCTACGAGCAGTACTTC. Amino acids: CASRSIGLSYEQYF.

This chain joins TRBV2 and TRBJ2-7; unclear D gene. V gave up 5 bases and J gave up 3 bases, with 8 bases separating them. This CDR3 is 12 amino acids long. Germline assignment: CDR1 SNHLY and CDR2 FYNNEI. The CDR3 DNA sequence: TGTGCCAGCAGTCCCCGTTTCTACGAGCAGTACTTC. This sequence encodes CASSPRFYEQYF.

V and J are TRBV7-3 and TRBJ2-2, with 8 positions matching TRBD2. Trimming removed 5 bases from V and 1 base from J; junction bases left unmatched: 6. CDR1 SGHTA and CDR2 FQGTGA come from the germline V gene. The CDR3 runs 16 residues. CDR3 bases: TGTGCCAGCAGCCCAACTAGCGGTCTGAACACCGGGGAGCTGTTTTTT. This gives the protein CASSPTSGLNTGELFF.

The table lists this clone with a count of one. V is TRBV19 and J is TRBJ1-3; D gene uncertain. V gave up 5 bases and J gave up 3 bases, with 5 bases separating them. Germline lookup yields CDR1 LNHDA and CDR2 SQIVND (reference sequence). The CDR3 contains 12 residues. The CDR3 DNA follows: TGTGCCAGTAGTTTACATGGAAACACCATATATTTT. It yields the protein CASSLHGNTIYF.

The chain recombines TRBV15 with TRBJ2-1, with 9 bases aligning to TRBD1. Trimming cost V 1 base and J 6 bases; bases outside gene matches: 1. The length of the CDR3 is 14 residues. Germline CDR1 LNHNV, CDR2 YYDKDF (reference sequence). As DNA, the CDR3 is TGTGCCACCAGCAGAGCGGGACAGGGCAATGAGCAGTTCTTC. This encodes CATSRAGQGNEQFF.

This chain links TRBV4-1 with TRBJ2-4; 7 nucleotides match TRBD1. The CDR3 runs 15 residues. Per the germline V gene, CDR1 is MGHRA and CDR2 is YSYEKL. V shed 4 bases and J 4 bases; nucleotides not matched to a gene: 7. For the CDR3, the DNA is TGCGCCAGCAGCCCTAGACAGGGCCCGAAAAACATTCAGTACTTC. Its protein product is CASSPRQGPKNIQYF.

The chain couples TRBV27 to TRBJ1-5, with a possible D match to TRBD1 (5 bases). The V end lost 3 bases, the J end lost 0 bases, and 18 bases lay between the germline ends. Germline V CDR1 and CDR2: MNHEY, SMNVEV (reference sequence). There are 18 residues in the CDR3. DNA of the CDR3: TGTGCCAGCAGTTTTGCAGGGCCGATTTTCCATAGCAATCAGCCCCAGCATTTT. This encodes CASSFAGPIFHSNQPQHF.

This clone was observed a few times. This chain links TRBV15 with TRBJ1-2; no clear D gene. Germline values: CDR1 LNHNV, CDR2 YYDKDF (reference sequence). The V end lost 0 bases, the J end lost 3 bases, and 11 bases lay between the germline ends. This CDR3 region has 15 residues. The CDR3 here is CATSRDLGLDYGYTF. Written as DNA, the CDR3 is TGTGCCACCAGCAGAGATCTCGGGCTCGACTATGGCTACACCTTC.

This chain links TRBV4-3 with TRBJ2-7, with 11 nucleotides matching TRBD2. V lost 4 bases, J lost 6 bases, and 8 bases stayed unmatched. The CDR3 spans 15 residues. In germline, CDR1 is LGHNA, CDR2 YSLEER. CDR3 region: CASSPLLAGVAEQYF. For the CDR3, the DNA is TGCGCCAGCAGCCCATTACTAGCGGGAGTAGCCGAGCAGTACTTC.

The gene calls are TRBV7-8 and TRBJ1-2; 8 bases agree with TRBD1. Germline-derived CDR1 and CDR2 are SGHVS and FQNEAQ. V trimming: 4 bases; J trimming: 6 bases; junction bases outside the gene matches: 4. The length of the CDR3 is 13 residues. CDR3 sequence (DNA): TGTGCCAGCAGCTCAGGGACAGGCAATGGCTACACCTTC. This encodes CASSSGTGNGYTF.

V and J are TRBV28 and TRBJ1-1; D may be TRBD1 (6 bases). Germline assignment: CDR1 MDHEN and CDR2 SYDVKM. This CDR3 spans 14 amino acids. Trimming left V 3 bases short and J 3 bases short, with 11 bases between. The CDR3 sequence is CASSLTGDDTEAFF. DNA for the CDR3: TGTGCCAGCAGTTTGACAGGAGATGACACTGAAGCTTTCTTT.

DNA of the CDR3: TGTGCCAGCACCCCAACTGGGGGAGGTGGAAACACCATATATTTT. Protein: CASTPTGGGGNTIYF. This rearrangement joins TRBV28 to TRBJ1-3, with a tentative D call TRBD1 (5 bases). This CDR3 contains 15 residues. Germline V gives CDR1 MDHEN, CDR2 SYDVKM. V lost 7 bases and J 3 bases, leaving 16 bases between the germline ends. Combining the CDR3 with reference TRBV28 and TRBJ1-3 gives the whole variable domain DVKVTQSSRYLVKRTGEKVFLECVQDMDHENMFWYRQDPGLGLRLIYFSYDVKMKEKGDIPEGYSVSREKKERFSLILESASTNQTSMYLCASTPTGGGGNTIYFGEGSWLTVV.

The rearrangement uses TRBV29-1 and TRBJ2-3; D uncertain. The CDR3 is 12 amino acids. The V end was cut by 7 bases, the J end by 5 bases, with 13 bases between. The germline gives CDR1 SQVTM, CDR2 ANQGSEA. CDR3 bases: TGCAGCGCGTGGTCGGGTTTAGATACGCAGTATTTT. Encoded protein: CSAWSGLDTQYF.

This chain links TRBV7-6 with TRBJ2-7, with D uncertain. This CDR3 has 15 amino acids. The germline CDR1 and CDR2 sequences are SGHVS and FNYEAQ. With 5 bases removed from V and 6 bases from J, the gap between germline ends came to 20 bases. CDR3 in DNA: TGTGCCAGCAGCCTTCTCGGGTCTGACGCCGCCGAGCAGTACTTC. Its translation: CASSLLGSDAAEQYF. Full variable domain (rest looked up from reference TRBV7-6 and TRBJ2-7): GAGVSQSPRYKVTKRGQDVALRCDPISGHVSLYWYRQALGQGPEFLTYFNYEAQQDKSGLPNDRFSAERPEGSISTLTIQRTEQRDSAMYRCASSLLGSDAAEQYFGPGTRLTVT.

This clone was picked up one time. The chain uses TRBV12-5 and TRBJ2-5; 8 positions agree with TRBD1. This CDR3 has 13 residues. J was trimmed by 5 bases and V by 4 bases; bases with no gene match: 3. From germline, CDR1 is LGHNT and CDR2 FRNRAP. The CDR3 reads CASGSDRAETQYF. The CDR3 DNA is TGTGCTAGTGGTTCGGACAGGGCGGAGACCCAGTACTTC.

Details on this clone: The identical CDR3 is also encoded by other nucleotide sequences in the sample. This chain uses TRBV7-6 with TRBJ2-7; tentative D call: TRBD1 (5 bases). The V gene lost 1 base and the J gene lost 2 bases, with 6 bases spanning the gap. CDR1 is SGHVS, CDR2 FNYEAQ, per germline. The CDR3 loop spans 13 amino acids. The CDR3 spells CASSLGRAYEQYF. DNA for the CDR3: TGTGCCAGCAGCTTAGGCAGGGCCTACGAGCAGTACTTC.